This TCR beta chain is from a study of blood T cell repertoires in COVID-19. Libraries were prepared by immunoSEQ multiplex PCR; TCRdb keeps only in-frame clonotypes and omits some of them. The profile shows tens of thousands of clones, 85% to 90% of them singletons. The CDR3 extends over 17 amino acids. V was shortened by 1 base and J by 3 bases, with 16 bases between the two germline ends. Germline values: CDR1 SGHKS, CDR2 YYEKEE (reference sequence). Sequencing input: peripheral blood. The V call is TRBV5-5, the J call TRBJ1-4, with D possibly being TRBD1 (6 bases). The receptor's source is a woman older than 75 with acute or convalescent COVID-19. For the CDR3, the DNA is TGTGCCAGCAGCTTGTCGTGGCAGGGGAGATCTAATGAAAAACTGTTTTTT. Its translation: CASSLSWQGRSNEKLFF.